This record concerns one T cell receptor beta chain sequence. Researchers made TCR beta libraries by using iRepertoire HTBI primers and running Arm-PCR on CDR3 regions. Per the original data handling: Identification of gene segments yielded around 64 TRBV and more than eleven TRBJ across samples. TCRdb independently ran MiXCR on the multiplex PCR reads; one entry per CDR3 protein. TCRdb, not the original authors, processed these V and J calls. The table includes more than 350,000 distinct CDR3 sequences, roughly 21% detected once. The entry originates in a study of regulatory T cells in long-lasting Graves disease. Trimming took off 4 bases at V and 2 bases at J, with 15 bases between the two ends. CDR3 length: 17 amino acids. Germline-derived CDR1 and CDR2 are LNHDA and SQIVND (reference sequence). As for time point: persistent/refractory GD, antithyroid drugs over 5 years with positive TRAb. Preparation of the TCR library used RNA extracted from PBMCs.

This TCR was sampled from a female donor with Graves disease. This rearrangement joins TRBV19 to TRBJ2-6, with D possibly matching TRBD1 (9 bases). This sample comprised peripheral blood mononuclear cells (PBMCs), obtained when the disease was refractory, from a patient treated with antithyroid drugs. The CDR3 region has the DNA TGTGCCAGTAGTACGGGACAGGGACTAGCTGGGGCCAACGTCCTGACTTTC. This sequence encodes CASSTGQGLAGANVLTF.